The sequence of this T cell receptor (beta chain) was determined in a study of OX40 agonist ivuxolimab in advanced cancers. Overall study context: Ivuxolimab, an antibody acting as an agonist of OX40 (CD134), was used to treat patients. Antecedent anti-PD-1, anti-PD-L1 or anti-CTLA-4 therapy was permissible, with roughly 40% having received some.

Method: immunoSEQ multiplex PCR; TCRdb's copy keeps in-frame clones and lacks some. The sample lists around 90,000 clones, over 75% occurring once. Study observations and caveats: By week 6 at 0.1 to 3.0 mg/kg, blood CD4+ and CD8+ T cells had expanded clonally. Averaging showed that CD8+ T cells had more expanded clones than CD4+ did.

This CDR3 contains 14 residues. Trimming stripped 10 bases from V and 1 base from J, with 15 bases between. Per germline, CDR1 SSHAT and CDR2 FNYEAQ (reference sequence). About this clone itself: The antigen is undetermined.

The origin of this receptor is an adult with an advanced solid tumor such as melanoma, head and neck, liver or kidney cancer. The input for sequencing was CD4+ or CD8+ T cells sorted from blood, taken in a trial of the OX40 agonist ivuxolimab. This chain connects TRBV7-7 to TRBJ2-3; D possibly corresponds to TRBD2 (7 bases). CDR3: CATGGGAGTDTQYF. The CDR3 bases are TGTGCCACGGGGGGCGGGGCAGGCACAGATACGCAGTATTTT.